This passage covers 21 T cell receptor beta chains from one sample sequenced in a study of blood T cell repertoires in COVID-19. The method was immunoSEQ multiplex PCR; TCRdb's version includes in-frame clones alone and lacks a portion of them. The sample carries 120,000 or so clones, 75% to 85% recorded once. The sample comprised peripheral blood. These receptor sequences come from a man aged 35-49 years with active or convalescent COVID-19.

This chain connects TRBV28 to TRBJ2-6; 8 bases line up with TRBD1. The CDR3 sequence is 16 residues long. Germline values: CDR1 MDHEN, CDR2 SYDVKM. Germline trimming cut 3 bases from V and 4 bases from J; bases unmatched to any gene: 5. The CDR3 coding sequence is TGTGCCAGCAGTTTGAACAGGGGGTCCGGGGCCAACGTCCTGACTTTC. Encoded protein: CASSLNRGSGANVLTF.

CDR3 protein: CAWSTRAGGGYTF. CDR3 sequence (DNA): TGTGCCTGGAGTACTCGAGCCGGCGGTGGCTACACCTTC. V gene TRBV30 combines with J gene TRBJ1-2; D gene ambiguous. This CDR3 spans 13 amino acids. Per germline, CDR1 GTSNPN and CDR2 SVGIG (reference sequence). The V and J ends lost 2 bases and 7 bases respectively, with 14 bases between them. Supplemented by reference TRBV30 and TRBJ1-2, the full variable domain reads SQTIHQWPATLVQPVGSPLSLECTVEGTSNPNLYWYRQAAGRGLQLLFYSVGIGQISSEVPQNLSASRPQDRQFILSSKKLLLSDSGFYLCAWSTRAGGGYTFGSGTRLTVV.

This clone has just a few counts. This chain uses TRBV2 with TRBJ2-3; no definite D call. Trimming took 5 bases from V and 2 from J, leaving 11 bases between them. From germline, CDR1 is SNHLY and CDR2 FYNNEI. The CDR3 covers 14 residues. The CDR3 region is CASSWLAATDTQYF. Written as DNA, the CDR3 is TGTGCCAGCAGTTGGTTAGCAGCCACAGATACGCAGTATTTT.

The CDR3 DNA sequence: TGTGCCAGCAGTACATCGACAGGGGGCTGGAACTATGGCTACACCTTC. Amino acid sequence: CASSTSTGGWNYGYTF. The chain recombines TRBV28 with TRBJ1-2; 10 bases fit TRBD1. V shed 5 bases, J shed 2 bases, and the junction held 8 bases outside the gene matches. This CDR3 contains 16 residues. Germline assignment: CDR1 MDHEN and CDR2 SYDVKM.

J is TRBJ1-1 and V is TRBV19, with 8 bases that match TRBD1. The CDR3 consists of 14 residues. CDR1 and CDR2 from the germline V gene are LNHDA and SQIVND (reference sequence). Losses at the gene ends were 6 bases for V and 0 bases for J; bases not matched to a gene: 3. The CDR3 DNA reads as TGTGCCAGTAGGGACAGGGCCCTGAACACTGAAGCTTTCTTT. Amino acids: CASRDRALNTEAFF.

This clone appeared once. The chain is built from TRBV7-3 and TRBJ2-2; maybe TRBD1 (5 bases). CDR1 is SGHTA, CDR2 FQGTGA, per germline. The CDR3 is made up of 14 amino acids. The V gene lost 5 bases and the J gene lost 4 bases, with 11 bases spanning the gap. CDR3 amino acids: CASSPQGSTGELFF. DNA of the CDR3: TGTGCCAGCAGCCCTCAGGGTAGCACCGGGGAGCTGTTTTTT.

This clone was recorded a few times. This chain uses TRBV5-5 with TRBJ2-7; D is perhaps TRBD1 (5 bases). The V gene lost 0 bases and the J gene lost 4 bases, with 14 bases spanning the gap. The CDR3 length is 15 residues. Germline-derived CDR1 and CDR2 are SGHKS and YYEKEE (reference sequence). The CDR3 region is CASSLAPTDVYEQYF. CDR3 in DNA: TGTGCCAGCAGCTTGGCCCCGACAGACGTATACGAGCAGTACTTC.

V and J are TRBV12-5 and TRBJ1-2; 7 bases agree with TRBD1. The CDR3 is made up of 12 amino acids. V shed 9 bases and J 5 bases; nucleotides not matched to a gene: 6. The germline V gene has CDR1 LGHNT and CDR2 FRNRAP. The CDR3 protein is CASALTGYGYTF. The CDR3 nucleotides are TGTGCTAGCGCCCTGACAGGGTATGGCTACACCTTC.

The gene calls are TRBV6-4 and TRBJ1-2, with D perhaps matching TRBD1 (6 bases). The germline CDR1 and CDR2 sequences are MRHNA and SNTAGT. The CDR3 loop spans 14 amino acids. Trimming removed 6 bases from V and 5 bases from J, with 16 bases in between. The CDR3 coding sequence is TGTGCCAGCAGCCCGGAGCAGGGGTGGTATGGCTACACCTTC. Protein: CASSPEQGWYGYTF.

This sequence joins TRBV13 and TRBJ1-2; weak D call: TRBD1 (5 bases). V was cut by 0 bases and J by 7 bases, with 15 bases left in between. Germline V gives CDR1 PRHDT, CDR2 FYEKMQ (reference sequence). The CDR3 has 15 amino acids. CDR3 bases: TGTGCCAGCAGCTTAGGGACAGTGGGAAGCTCTGGCTACACCTTC. Amino acid sequence: CASSLGTVGSSGYTF. The variable domain in full, completed from reference TRBV13 and TRBJ1-2, reads AAGVIQSPRHLIKEKRETATLKCYPIPRHDTVYWYQQGPGQDPQFLISFYEKMQSDKGSIPDRFSAQQFSDYHSELNMSSLELGDSALYFCASSLGTVGSSGYTFGSGTRLTVV.

The chain joins TRBV7-2 to TRBJ1-4; D is undetermined. The CDR3 is 13 amino acids. V was shortened by 3 bases and J by 10 bases, with 12 bases between the two germline ends. CDR1 is SGHTA, CDR2 FQGNSA, per germline. The CDR3 spells CASSLGEYGKLFF. The CDR3 nucleotides read TGTGCCAGCAGCTTGGGAGAGTACGGAAAACTGTTTTTT. Combining the CDR3 with reference TRBV7-2 and TRBJ1-4 gives the whole variable domain GAGVSQSPSNKVTEKGKDVELRCDPISGHTALYWYRQSLGQGLEFLIYFQGNSAPDKSGLPSDRFSAERTGGSVSTLTIQRTQQEDSAVYLCASSLGEYGKLFFGSGTQLSVL.

This clone has a single count. V usage is TRBV3-1 (or the pseudogene TRBV3-2) and J usage is TRBJ1-1; 10 bases align to TRBD1. CDR3 length equals 15 residues. Germline CDR1 is LGHDT and CDR2 is YNNKEL (reference sequence). The J segment lost 6 bases and the V segment lost 1 base, leaving 5 bases of the junction unmatched. The CDR3 here is CASSQVGTGAAEAFF. The CDR3 DNA reads TGTGCCAGCAGCCAAGTGGGGACAGGGGCCGCTGAAGCTTTCTTT.

The chain uses TRBV7-2 and TRBJ1-4, with 8 positions matching TRBD1. The CDR3 runs to 14 residues. After removal of 1 base from V and 9 bases from J, the junction contained 4 bases not matched to a gene. Germline V gene data show CDR1 as SGHTA and CDR2 as FQGNSA. The CDR3 region has the DNA TGTGCCAGCAGCTTAGAGGGCAGGGGGCAAAAACTGTTTTTT. Amino acids: CASSLEGRGQKLFF. Full variable domain (missing parts from reference TRBV7-2 and TRBJ1-4): GAGVSQSPSNKVTEKGKDVELRCDPISGHTALYWYRQSLGQGLEFLIYFQGNSAPDKSGLPSDRFSAERTGGSVSTLTIQRTQQEDSAVYLCASSLEGRGQKLFFGSGTQLSVL.

The sample holds one count of this clone. This chain links TRBV5-1 with TRBJ2-5; weak D call: TRBD2 (6 bases). CDR3 length: 15 residues. Germline CDR1 and CDR2: SGHRS and YFSETQ. Trimming took 4 bases from V and 4 from J, leaving 17 bases between them. The CDR3 here is CASSPGVNSGETQYF. In nucleotides, the CDR3 is TGCGCCAGCAGCCCTGGGGTGAATAGCGGAGAGACCCAGTACTTC.

The rearrangement uses TRBV10-3 and TRBJ1-1; 9 nucleotides agree with TRBD1. CDR1 and CDR2 from the germline V gene are ENHRY and SYGVKD. The trim removed 6 bases at V and 5 bases at J, leaving 7 bases unmatched. The CDR3 loop spans 14 amino acids. CDR3 nucleotide sequence: TGTGCCATCAGGACAGGGGGGAGTGGGACTGAAGCTTTCTTT. Amino acid sequence: CAIRTGGSGTEAFF.

With respect to this clone: The junction shows a germline mismatch at one end, possibly a read error. The sample contains more than one DNA sequence encoding this CDR3. The rearrangement joins TRBV5-1 to TRBJ2-7; D ambiguous. The CDR3 has 13 amino acids. CDR1 is SGHRS, CDR2 YFSETQ, per germline. CDR3 nucleotide sequence: TGCGCCAGCAGCTTGGATAGTCCCAACGAGCAATACTTC. This sequence encodes CASSLDSPNEQYF.

This clone turned up a few times. The chain carries TRBV24-1 and TRBJ1-2; D is perhaps TRBD1 (6 bases). The CDR3 spans 16 residues. In germline, CDR1 is KGHDR, CDR2 SFDVKD. Trimming stripped 1 base from V and 5 bases from J, with 16 bases between. CDR3 DNA sequence: TGTGCCACCAGTGATTTCCGTCAGGGGAATGAATATGGCTACACCTTC. This codes for CATSDFRQGNEYGYTF.

The CDR3 protein is CASSPRGGREGTIYF. The CDR3, as DNA: TGTGCCAGCAGCCCCCGCGGGGGCCGAGAGGGCACCATATATTTT. The J gene is TRBJ1-3, the V gene TRBV5-4; possible D gene TRBD1, 6 bases. V was pared by 4 bases and J by 9 bases, with 20 bases between. Germline values: CDR1 SGHNT, CDR2 YYREEE (reference sequence). The CDR3 extends over 15 amino acids.

This clone showed up just a few times. CDR3 sequence (DNA): TGTGCCAGCAGTGCCGGGACTAGCAATGAGCAGTTCTTC. Amino acids: CASSAGTSNEQFF. The chain couples TRBV6-4 to TRBJ2-1; TRBD2 agrees at 8 bases. This CDR3 region has 13 residues. Germline V gene lookup returns CDR1 MRHNA and CDR2 SNTAGT. V shed 4 bases and J 6 bases; nucleotides not matched to a gene: 2.

The chain couples TRBV9 to TRBJ1-4; TRBD1 might be the D (6 bases). This CDR3 contains 15 residues. V gave up 0 bases and J gave up 8 bases, with 14 bases separating them. CDR1 and CDR2 (germline): SGDLS, YYNGEE. The CDR3 sequence is CASSVGGTPGEKLFF. The CDR3 bases are TGTGCCAGCAGCGTAGGGGGGACACCGGGAGAAAAACTGTTTTTT.

The chain combines TRBV19 with TRBJ2-2, with a possible D match to TRBD1 (6 bases). There are 15 residues in the CDR3. Germline lookup yields CDR1 LNHDA and CDR2 SQIVND (reference sequence). V was shortened by 10 bases and J by 3 bases, with 18 bases between the two germline ends. This chain's CDR3 is CATTSRDKDTGELFF. In DNA form, the CDR3 reads TGTGCCACCACCTCCCGGGACAAAGACACCGGGGAGCTGTTTTTT.